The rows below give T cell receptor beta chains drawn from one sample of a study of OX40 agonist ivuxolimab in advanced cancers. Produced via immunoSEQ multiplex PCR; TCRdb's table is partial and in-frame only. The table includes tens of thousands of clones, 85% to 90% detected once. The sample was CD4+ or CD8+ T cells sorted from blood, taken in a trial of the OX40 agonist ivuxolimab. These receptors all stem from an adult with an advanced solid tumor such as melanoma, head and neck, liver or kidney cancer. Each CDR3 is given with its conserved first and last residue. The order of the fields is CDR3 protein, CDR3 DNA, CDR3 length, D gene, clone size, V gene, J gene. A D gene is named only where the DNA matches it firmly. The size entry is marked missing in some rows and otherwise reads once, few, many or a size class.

CDR3: CASRRRDRGKNTEAFF
DNA: TGTGCCAGCAGACGCCGGGACAGGGGGAAGAACACTGAAGCTTTCTTT
length: 16
D: TRBD1
size: -
V: TRBV28
J: TRBJ1-1

CDR3: CASSTRDRGYTF
DNA: TGTGCCAGCAGTACCCGGGACAGAGGCTACACCTTC
length: 12
D: TRBD1
size: -
V: TRBV6-5
J: TRBJ1-2

CDR3: CASSPSGTGLYEQYF
DNA: TGTGCCAGCAGCCCATCCGGGACAGGGCTGTACGAGCAGTACTTC
length: 15
D: TRBD1
size: -
V: TRBV7-3
J: TRBJ2-7

CDR3: CASSLAWGRETQYF
DNA: TGTGCCAGCAGCTTAGCGTGGGGCCGGGAGACCCAGTACTTC
length: 14
D: -
size: -
V: TRBV7-9
J: TRBJ2-5

CDR3: CSGTGTEVSYNEQFF
DNA: TGCAGCGGCACCGGGACAGAAGTTTCCTACAATGAGCAGTTCTTC
length: 15
D: TRBD1
size: -
V: TRBV29-1
J: TRBJ2-1

CDR3: CASSLTGTGKANTEAFF
DNA: TGTGCCAGCAGCTTAACCGGGACAGGGAAAGCCAACACTGAAGCTTTCTTT
length: 17
D: TRBD1
size: -
V: TRBV7-2
J: TRBJ1-1

CDR3: CASSLTAGGLSYEQYF
DNA: TGCGCCAGCAGCTTAACAGCGGGGGGATTAAGCTACGAGCAGTACTTC
length: 16
D: TRBD2
size: -
V: TRBV5-1
J: TRBJ2-7

CDR3: CASSGNTDTQYF
DNA: TGTGCCAGCAGTGGCAACACAGATACGCAGTATTTT
length: 12
D: -
size: -
V: TRBV6-1
J: TRBJ2-3

CDR3: CASSTDTSYGYTF
DNA: TGTGCCAGTAGTACCGACACATCCTATGGCTACACCTTC
length: 13
D: -
size: -
V: TRBV19
J: TRBJ1-2

CDR3: CASRTGFQETQYF
DNA: TGTGCCAGCAGGACAGGGTTCCAAGAGACCCAGTACTTC
length: 13
D: TRBD1
size: -
V: TRBV2
J: TRBJ2-5

CDR3: CASSDPSRGGLYEQYF
DNA: TGTGCCAGCAGTGACCCATCACGGGGGGGCTTGTACGAGCAGTACTTC
length: 16
D: TRBD2
size: -
V: TRBV6-1
J: TRBJ2-7

CDR3: CASSPGRRGALTGGELFF
DNA: TGTGCCAGCAGCCCCGGGAGGCGGGGGGCACTCACCGGCGGGGAGCTGTTTTTT
length: 18
D: TRBD2
size: -
V: TRBV7-3
J: TRBJ2-2

CDR3: CASSFQGVGTEAFF
DNA: TGCGCCAGCAGCTTCCAGGGTGTTGGCACTGAAGCTTTCTTT
length: 14
D: -
size: once
V: TRBV5-1
J: TRBJ1-1

CDR3: CASSYWSTGPGGTQYF
DNA: TGTGCCAGCAGTTACTGGTCGACAGGACCCGGGGGGACCCAGTACTTC
length: 16
D: -
size: -
V: TRBV6-6
J: TRBJ2-5

CDR3: CASGTLTLGQRDQKLFF
DNA: TGTGCCAGCGGGACCCTGACCCTGGGACAGCGTGATCAAAAACTGTTTTTT
length: 17
D: TRBD1
size: once
V: TRBV5-4
J: TRBJ1-4

CDR3: CASSSQETQYF
DNA: TGCGCCAGCAGCTCACAAGAGACCCAGTACTTC
length: 11
D: -
size: -
V: TRBV5-1
J: TRBJ2-5

CDR3: CASSASGLVTEQFF
DNA: TGTGCCAGCAGTGCTTCCGGACTAGTCACTGAGCAGTTCTTC
length: 14
D: TRBD2
size: -
V: TRBV6-1
J: TRBJ2-1

CDR3: CASIRRGRSTGELFF
DNA: TGTGCCAGCATTCGGCGGGGGCGAAGCACCGGGGAGCTGTTTTTT
length: 15
D: -
size: -
V: TRBV6-1
J: TRBJ2-2

CDR3: CASSLGGTGETQYF
DNA: TGTGCCAGCAGCTTGGGTGGGACGGGAGAGACCCAGTACTTC
length: 14
D: -
size: -
V: TRBV5-6
J: TRBJ2-5

CDR3: CASSRRRSGDTDTQYF
DNA: TGTGCCAGCAGCAGACGGCGTAGCGGGGACACAGATACGCAGTATTTT
length: 16
D: TRBD2
size: -
V: TRBV7-2
J: TRBJ2-3

CDR3: CASSLNGNTEAFF
DNA: TGTGCCAGCAGCTTAAACGGGAACACTGAAGCTTTCTTT
length: 13
D: -
size: once
V: TRBV7-9
J: TRBJ1-1

CDR3: CSARPGTGREQFF
DNA: TGCAGCGCCAGACCCGGGACAGGGAGAGAGCAGTTCTTC
length: 13
D: TRBD1
size: -
V: TRBV29-1
J: TRBJ2-1

CDR3: CASSLETGPLGGYGYTF
DNA: TGCGCCAGCAGCTTAGAAACAGGCCCACTGGGGGGCTATGGCTACACCTTC
length: 17
D: -
size: -
V: TRBV5-1
J: TRBJ1-2

CDR3: CASSRQGSTGELFF
DNA: TGTGCCAGCAGTCGACAGGGGAGCACCGGGGAGCTGTTTTTT
length: 14
D: TRBD1
size: once
V: TRBV6-5
J: TRBJ2-2

CDR3: CASSPPGGTDYGYTF
DNA: TGTGCCAGCTCACCACCAGGGGGAACGGACTATGGCTACACCTTC
length: 15
D: -
size: -
V: TRBV18
J: TRBJ1-2

CDR3: CASSLGDSYNEQFF
DNA: TGCGCCAGCAGCTTGGGGGACAGCTACAATGAGCAGTTCTTC
length: 14
D: TRBD1
size: -
V: TRBV5-1
J: TRBJ2-1

CDR3: CASSDRGNLQHF
DNA: TGTGCCAGCAGTGATCGAGGGAATCTCCAGCATTTT
length: 12
D: -
size: -
V: TRBV2
J: TRBJ1-5

CDR3: CASSPSGTSPLHF
DNA: TGTGCCAGCAGCCCGTCAGGGACTTCACCCCTCCACTTT
length: 13
D: -
size: once
V: TRBV11-2
J: TRBJ1-6

CDR3: CASTPWGLNTQYF
DNA: TGCGCCAGCACGCCTTGGGGACTAAATACGCAGTATTTT
length: 13
D: TRBD2
size: -
V: TRBV23-1
J: TRBJ2-3

CDR3: CASSLSDSGANVLTF
DNA: TGTGCCAGCAGCTTAAGCGACTCTGGGGCCAACGTCCTGACTTTC
length: 15
D: -
size: -
V: TRBV11-1
J: TRBJ2-6